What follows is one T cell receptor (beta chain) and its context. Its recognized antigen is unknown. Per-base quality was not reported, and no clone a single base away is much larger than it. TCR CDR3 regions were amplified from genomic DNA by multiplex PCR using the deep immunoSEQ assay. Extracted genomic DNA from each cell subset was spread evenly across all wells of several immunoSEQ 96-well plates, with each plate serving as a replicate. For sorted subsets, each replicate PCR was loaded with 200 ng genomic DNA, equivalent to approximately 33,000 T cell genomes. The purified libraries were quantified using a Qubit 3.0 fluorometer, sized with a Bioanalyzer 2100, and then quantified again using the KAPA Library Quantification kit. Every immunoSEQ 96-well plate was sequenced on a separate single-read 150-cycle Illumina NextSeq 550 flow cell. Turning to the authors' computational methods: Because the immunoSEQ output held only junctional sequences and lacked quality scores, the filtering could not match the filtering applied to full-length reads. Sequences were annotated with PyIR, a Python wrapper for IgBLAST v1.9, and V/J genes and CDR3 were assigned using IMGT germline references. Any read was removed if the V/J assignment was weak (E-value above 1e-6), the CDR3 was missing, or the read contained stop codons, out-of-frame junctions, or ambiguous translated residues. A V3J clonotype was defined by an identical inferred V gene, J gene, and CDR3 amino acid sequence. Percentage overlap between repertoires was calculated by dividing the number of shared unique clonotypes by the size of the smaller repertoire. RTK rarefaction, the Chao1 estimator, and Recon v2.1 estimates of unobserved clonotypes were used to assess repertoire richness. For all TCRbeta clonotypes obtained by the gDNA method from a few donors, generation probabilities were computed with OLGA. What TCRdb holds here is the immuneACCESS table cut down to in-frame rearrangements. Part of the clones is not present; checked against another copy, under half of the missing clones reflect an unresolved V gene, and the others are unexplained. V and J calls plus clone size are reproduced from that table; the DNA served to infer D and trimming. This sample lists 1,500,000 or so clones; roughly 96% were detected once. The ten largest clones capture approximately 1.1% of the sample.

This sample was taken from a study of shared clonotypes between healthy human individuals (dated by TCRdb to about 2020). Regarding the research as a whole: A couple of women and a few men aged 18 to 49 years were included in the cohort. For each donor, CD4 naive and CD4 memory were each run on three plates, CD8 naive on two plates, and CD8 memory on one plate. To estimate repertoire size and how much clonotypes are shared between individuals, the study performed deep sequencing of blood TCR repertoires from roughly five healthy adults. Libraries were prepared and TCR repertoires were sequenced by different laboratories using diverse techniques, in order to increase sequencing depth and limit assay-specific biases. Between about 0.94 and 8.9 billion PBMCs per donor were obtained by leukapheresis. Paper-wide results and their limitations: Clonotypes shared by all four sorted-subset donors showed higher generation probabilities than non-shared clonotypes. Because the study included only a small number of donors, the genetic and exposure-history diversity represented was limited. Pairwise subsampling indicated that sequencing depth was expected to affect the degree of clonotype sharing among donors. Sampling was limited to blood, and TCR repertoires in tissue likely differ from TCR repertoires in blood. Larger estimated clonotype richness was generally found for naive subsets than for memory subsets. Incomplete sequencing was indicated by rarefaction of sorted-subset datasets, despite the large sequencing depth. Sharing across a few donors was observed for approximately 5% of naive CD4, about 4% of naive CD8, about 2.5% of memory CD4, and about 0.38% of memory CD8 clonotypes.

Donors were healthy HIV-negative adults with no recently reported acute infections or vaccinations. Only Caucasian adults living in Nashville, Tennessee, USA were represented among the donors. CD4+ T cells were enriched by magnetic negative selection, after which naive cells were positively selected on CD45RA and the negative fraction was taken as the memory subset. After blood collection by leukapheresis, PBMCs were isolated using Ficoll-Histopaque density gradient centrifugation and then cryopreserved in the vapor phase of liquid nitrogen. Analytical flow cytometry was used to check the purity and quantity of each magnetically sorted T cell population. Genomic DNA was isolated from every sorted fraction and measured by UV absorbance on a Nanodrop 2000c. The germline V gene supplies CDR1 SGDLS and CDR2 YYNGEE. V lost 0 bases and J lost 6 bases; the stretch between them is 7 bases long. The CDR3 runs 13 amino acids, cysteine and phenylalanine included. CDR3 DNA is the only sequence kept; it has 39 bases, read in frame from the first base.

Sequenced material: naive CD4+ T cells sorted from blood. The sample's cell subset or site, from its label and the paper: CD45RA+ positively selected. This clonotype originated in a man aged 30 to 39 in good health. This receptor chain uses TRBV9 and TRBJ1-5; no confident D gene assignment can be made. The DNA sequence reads TGTGCCAGCAGCGTAGCGGAGGGTCAGCCCCAGCATTTT. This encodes CASSVAEGQPQHF. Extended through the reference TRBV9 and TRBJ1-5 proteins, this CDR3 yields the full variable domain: DSGVTQTPKHLITATGQRVTLRCSPRSGDLSVYWYQQSLDQGLQFLIQYYNGEERAKGNILERFSAQQFPDLHSELNLSSLELGDSALYFCASSVAEGQPQHFGDGTRLSIL.